This passage covers 8 T cell receptor beta chains from one sample sequenced in a study of cytomegalovirus exposure and HLA in healthy donors. The PCR made use of 60 Vbeta and 13 Jbeta primers. Using immunoSEQ multiplex PCR, the repertoire was profiled, and TCRdb retains in-frame clones only, with some absent. The data hold over 55,000 clones, with 75% to 85% observed a single time. Material: PBMCs. The source of these receptors is a male donor in good health and CMV-seronegative.

V gene TRBV7-2 combines with J gene TRBJ2-2, with TRBD2 identical over 9 bases. CDR1 SGHTA and CDR2 FQGNSA come from the germline V gene. The J segment lost 6 bases and the V segment lost 5 bases, leaving 10 bases of the junction unmatched. CDR3 length equals 16 residues. The CDR3 loop reads CASSPPGTSISGELFF. CDR3 in DNA: TGTGCCAGCAGCCCCCCCGGGACTAGCATCTCCGGGGAGCTGTTTTTT.

This chain connects TRBV27 to TRBJ2-3; TRBD1 matches 8 bases. This CDR3 comprises 15 residues. J gave up 4 bases and V 4 bases, and 7 bases lay outside the gene matches. Looked up from germline, CDR1 is MNHEY and CDR2 is SMNVEV (reference sequence). Written as DNA, the CDR3 is TGTGCCAGCAGTTCTCCGGACAGGGACGCAGATACGCAGTATTTT. It yields the protein CASSSPDRDADTQYF.

J is TRBJ1-2 and V is TRBV27, with D tentatively TRBD1 (5 bases). The V end lost 5 bases, the J end lost 3 bases, and 10 bases lay between the germline ends. The CDR3 runs to 13 residues. Germline CDR1 and CDR2: MNHEY and SMNVEV (reference sequence). The CDR3 nucleotides are TGTGCCAGCAGTACTGGGGGGGACTATGGCTACACCTTC. Protein product: CASSTGGDYGYTF.

The chain uses TRBV7-2 and TRBJ1-2, with 12 bases aligning to TRBD1. This CDR3 has 14 amino acids. Trimming at V came to 4 bases and at J to 6 bases, leaving 3 bases not matched to a gene. The germline gives CDR1 SGHTA, CDR2 FQGNSA. The CDR3 DNA reads as TGTGCCAGCAGCTCCGGGACAGGGGGCAATGGCTACACCTTC. Translated, it gives CASSSGTGGNGYTF.

V usage is TRBV25-1 and J usage is TRBJ2-5, with a weak D call TRBD1 (5 bases). Germline V gene lookup returns CDR1 MGHDK and CDR2 SYGVNS. V was trimmed by 8 bases and J by 1 base, leaving 14 bases between them. CDR3 length equals 14 residues. This CDR3 reads CASQGRGFQETQYF. The CDR3, as DNA: TGTGCCAGCCAGGGAAGAGGCTTCCAAGAGACCCAGTACTTC.

V is TRBV2 and J is TRBJ2-5; TRBD2 matches at 10 bases. V lost 11 bases, J lost 7 bases, and 7 bases stayed unmatched. The germline V gene encodes CDR1 SNHLY and CDR2 FYNNEI. The CDR3 consists of 12 residues. CDR3 in amino acids: CAGSGGAGTQYF. CDR3 sequence (DNA): TGTGCCGGGAGCGGGGGGGCCGGGACCCAGTACTTC.

The V call is TRBV7-2, the J call TRBJ2-6, with a tentative D call TRBD1 (5 bases). Germline V lookup: CDR1 SGHTA, CDR2 FQGNSA. V lost 6 bases and J lost 0, with 12 bases in between. The CDR3 spans 16 residues. The CDR3 loop is CASSQVGLSGANVLTF. In DNA form, the CDR3 reads TGTGCCAGCAGTCAGGTGGGGCTCTCTGGGGCCAACGTCCTGACTTTC.

The gene calls are TRBV5-4 and TRBJ2-1, with 9 bases aligning to TRBD2. This CDR3 region has 15 residues. CDR1 is SGHNT, CDR2 YYREEE, per germline (reference sequence). J lost 4 bases, V lost 6 bases, and 8 bases had no gene match. CDR3 protein: CASTGRGGGYNEQFF. In nucleotides, the CDR3 is TGTGCCAGCACGGGGCGGGGGGGAGGGTACAATGAGCAGTTCTTC.